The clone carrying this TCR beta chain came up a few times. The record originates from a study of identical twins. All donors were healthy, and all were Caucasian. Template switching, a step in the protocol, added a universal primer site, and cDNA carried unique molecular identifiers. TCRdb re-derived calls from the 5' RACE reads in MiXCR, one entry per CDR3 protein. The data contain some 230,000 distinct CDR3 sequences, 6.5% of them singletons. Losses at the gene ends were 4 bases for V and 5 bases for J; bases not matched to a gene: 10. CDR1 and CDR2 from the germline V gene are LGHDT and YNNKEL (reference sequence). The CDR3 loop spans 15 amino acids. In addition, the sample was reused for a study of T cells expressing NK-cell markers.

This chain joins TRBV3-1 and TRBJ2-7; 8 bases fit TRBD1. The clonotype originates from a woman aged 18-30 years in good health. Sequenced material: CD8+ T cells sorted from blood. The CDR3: CASSLSDREFDEQYF. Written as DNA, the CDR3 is TGTGCCAGCAGCCTTTCGGACAGGGAATTTGACGAGCAGTACTTC.